The T cell receptor (beta chain) described here comes from a study of T-cell memory formation after mild COVID-19. Study-wide findings and caveats: Clonal second-wave expansions that peaked on day 37 had unconfirmed SARS-CoV-2 specificity.

The CDR3 runs 15 residues. V lost 1 base to trimming and J lost 2 bases, with 13 bases between them. Germline loops: CDR1 SGHRS, CDR2 YFSETQ. As to this clonotype: Antigen: not known.

Barcoded TCR alpha and TCR beta cDNA libraries with UMIs came from 5'RACE using constant-segment primers. From the 5' RACE reads, TCRdb called clonotypes with MiXCR, one entry per CDR3 protein. The table includes 350,000 or so distinct CDR3 sequences, 20% to 25% detected once. This sequence was found in a man between 18 and 29 years old who had mild COVID-19 (a few samples of this study predate the infection). Cell type and time point are not known. The sample taken for sequencing was PBMCs or a T cell subset sorted from them (not recorded which). The chain carries TRBV5-1 and TRBJ2-7, with D perhaps assigned TRBD1 or TRBD2 (5 bases each). The CDR3 is CASSLPSGTPYEQYF. For the CDR3, the DNA is TGCGCCAGCAGCTTGCCCTCCGGGACCCCCTACGAGCAGTACTTC.